What follows are 28 T cell receptor beta chains derived from one specimen sequenced in a study of neurological immune-mediated disorders. One entry per CDR3 protein results from TCRdb running MiXCR on the 5' RACE reads. Here the sample spans 87,000 or so distinct CDR3 sequences, 3% to 4.5% being singletons. Sequenced: PBMCs. Every receptor here comes from a woman aged 45-59 years with multiple sclerosis.

This clonotype has ten or more counts. This chain connects TRBV6-6 to TRBJ2-5, with unresolved D. V lost 3 bases, J lost 6 bases, and 8 bases lay in between. Germline V lookup: CDR1 MNHNY, CDR2 SVGAGI (reference sequence). This CDR3 is built from 12 residues. The DNA for the CDR3 is TGTGCCAGCAGTTATCGAGCTCAGACCCAGTACTTC. Translation: CASSYRAQTQYF.

The table lists this clonotype with many counts. This chain links TRBV20-1 with TRBJ2-3; D may correspond to TRBD1 or TRBD2 (5 bases each). CDR1 is DFQATT, CDR2 SNEGSKA, per germline (reference sequence). This CDR3 region has 15 residues. The CDR3 DNA reads TGCAGCCTAGCTACACAGAGGGGAATCACAGATACGCAGTATTTT. The encoded protein is CSLATQRGITDTQYF.

This clonotype was recorded many times. The chain carries TRBV6-5 and TRBJ2-4; TRBD2 agrees at 7 bases. Germline CDR1 is MNHEY and CDR2 is SVGAGI. The CDR3 sequence is 15 residues long. The V and J ends lost 6 bases and 8 bases, in that order; junction bases with no gene match: 13. For the CDR3, the DNA is TGTGCCAGCAGCCAACTTGGACTAGATGGATACATTCAGTACTTC. The encoded protein is CASSQLGLDGYIQYF.

This clonotype showed up many times. The rearrangement uses TRBV10-3 and TRBJ1-5, with 7 bases lining up with TRBD1. This CDR3 has 15 residues. The V gene's germline CDR1 is ENHRY and CDR2 SYGVKD. V gave up 3 bases and J gave up 4 bases; unmatched junction bases: 6. The CDR3 DNA reads TGTGCCATCAGTGACCGCACAGGGGAGAATCAGCCCCAGCATTTT. Translating it yields CAISDRTGENQPQHF.

This clonotype was seen ten or more times. The chain has TRBV9 and TRBJ1-2; 8 nucleotides agree with TRBD1. This CDR3 contains 16 residues. Trimming at V came to 0 bases and at J to 3 bases, leaving 7 bases not matched to a gene. CDR1 and CDR2 from the germline V gene are SGDLS and YYNGEE. CDR3 residues: CASSVARSGQDYGYTF. The CDR3 DNA sequence: TGTGCCAGCAGCGTAGCCCGTTCGGGACAGGACTATGGCTACACCTTC.

This clonotype occurred many times. The chain links TRBV12-3 or TRBV12-4 to TRBJ2-3; 7 bases map to TRBD2. The CDR3 has 15 residues. V trimming: 3 bases; J trimming: 2 bases; junction bases outside the gene matches: 5. The CDR3 DNA reads as TGTGCCAGCAGTTTTTTGGCGGGGGACACAGATACGCAGTATTTT. It specifies CASSFLAGDTDTQYF.

This clonotype was observed many times. V and J are TRBV20-1 and TRBJ2-3; D is unresolved. This CDR3 has 15 amino acids. V was pared by 2 bases and J by 6 bases, with 18 bases between. The germline V gene encodes CDR1 DFQATT and CDR2 SNEGSKA (reference sequence). The CDR3 loop reads CSARHTIFPGDTQYF. In nucleotides, the CDR3 is TGCAGTGCTAGACATACTATCTTCCCTGGGGATACGCAGTATTTT.

This clonotype has a count of ten or more. The rearrangement joins TRBV29-1 to TRBJ2-5; 7 bases are a match to TRBD2. V was pared by 8 bases and J by 6 bases, with 9 bases of the junction left unmatched. There are 12 residues in the CDR3. In germline, CDR1 is SQVTM, CDR2 ANQGSEA. The CDR3 coding sequence is TGCAGCACCCCTGGCGGGGGAAAGACCCAGTACTTC. Its translation is CSTPGGGKTQYF.

This clonotype was seen at least ten times. The chain carries TRBV9 and TRBJ2-7, with TRBD1 matching over 7 bases. Germline assignment: CDR1 SGDLS and CDR2 YYNGEE. V lost 2 bases, J lost 5 bases, and 10 bases stayed unmatched. The length of the CDR3 is 15 residues. For the CDR3, the DNA is TGTGCCAGCAGCGTGATGCCAGGACAGGCCCACGAGCAGTACTTC. Its translation: CASSVMPGQAHEQYF.

This clonotype has a count of ten or more. V is TRBV7-9 and J is TRBJ1-5; TRBD1 aligns across 8 bases. V trimming: 8 bases; J trimming: 7 bases; junction bases outside the gene matches: 13. This CDR3 spans 15 amino acids. The germline CDR1 and CDR2 sequences are SEHNR and FQNEAQ (reference sequence). The CDR3 region is CASSKDRVGKQPQHF. CDR3 in DNA: TGTGCCAGCTCGAAGGACAGGGTGGGTAAGCAGCCCCAGCATTTT.

Notes on this clonotype: A single base separates this from a much larger clone, so it may be a read error. The chain combines TRBV12-5 with TRBJ2-3, with D tentatively TRBD1 or TRBD2 (5 bases each). The V end was cut by 3 bases, the J end by 8 bases, with 15 bases between. The germline CDR1 and CDR2 sequences are LGHNT and FRNRAP. This CDR3 comprises 14 residues. CDR3 DNA: TGTGCTAGTGGTTTTGGCAAGGGACGTTCTACGCAGTATTTT. It translates to CASGFGKGRSTQYF.

The gene calls are TRBV6-5 and TRBJ2-1, with unresolved D. Germline V gene lookup returns CDR1 MNHEY and CDR2 SVGAGI. Trimming left V 8 bases short and J 6 bases short, with 17 bases between. The CDR3 has 14 amino acids. Here the CDR3 reads CASGRRIGLNEQFF. For the CDR3, the DNA is TGTGCCAGCGGTAGGCGAATAGGCCTCAATGAGCAGTTCTTC.

This clonotype occurred many times. The chain is built from TRBV5-1 and TRBJ2-1; tentatively, D is TRBD1 (5 bases). Per the germline V gene, CDR1 is SGHRS and CDR2 is YFSETQ. This CDR3 comprises 14 residues. The germline V and J ends were trimmed by 4 bases and 8 bases, with 16 bases remaining between them. CDR3 bases: TGCGCCAGCAGCACTCGGCCTTCAGGGTATGAGCAGTTCTTC. This encodes CASSTRPSGYEQFF. Looking up the rest from reference TRBV5-1 and TRBJ2-1 gives the full variable domain: KAGVTQTPRYLIKTRGQQVTLSCSPISGHRSVSWYQQTPGQGLQFLFEYFSETQRNKGNFPGRFSGRQFSNSRSEMNVSTLELGDSALYLCASSTRPSGYEQFFGPGTRLTVL.

This clonotype was seen ten or more times. For the CDR3, the DNA is TGCGCCAGCAGCACGGGACAGGGGGGGGACTATGGCTACACCTTC. Its protein product is CASSTGQGGDYGYTF. The chain is built from TRBV5-1 and TRBJ1-2; TRBD1 aligns across 11 bases. Germline CDR1 SGHRS, CDR2 YFSETQ. The ends lost 4 bases at V and 3 bases at J; junction bases unmatched: 5. The CDR3 has 15 residues. The whole variable domain, filled in from reference TRBV5-1 and TRBJ1-2, reads KAGVTQTPRYLIKTRGQQVTLSCSPISGHRSVSWYQQTPGQGLQFLFEYFSETQRNKGNFPGRFSGRQFSNSRSEMNVSTLELGDSALYLCASSTGQGGDYGYTFGSGTRLTVV.

This clonotype was observed many times. The rearrangement links TRBV6-5 to TRBJ2-7, with 9 bases that match TRBD1. Germline V gene sequence: CDR1 MNHEY, CDR2 SVGAGI. The CDR3 contains 15 residues. J gave up 5 bases and V 6 bases, and 11 bases lay outside the gene matches. The CDR3 is CASRGTGTGIHEQYF. The CDR3 region has the DNA TGTGCCAGCAGGGGAACCGGGACAGGGATCCACGAGCAGTACTTC.

This clonotype appeared many times. The gene calls are TRBV5-1 and TRBJ2-1, with 7 bases fitting TRBD2. Looked up from germline, CDR1 is SGHRS and CDR2 is YFSETQ. The length of the CDR3 is 15 residues. The trim removed 2 bases at V and 5 bases at J, leaving 7 bases unmatched. The DNA of the CDR3 is TGCGCCAGCAGCTTAGAGTCTAGCGGCCACAATGAGCAGTTCTTC. Protein: CASSLESSGHNEQFF.

This clonotype was counted at least ten times. Here the CDR3 DNA reads TGTGCCAGCAGCACATGGGGGGGTGGCCAGCCCCAGCATTTT. The encoded protein is CASSTWGGGQPQHF. This chain links TRBV7-2 with TRBJ1-5; D perhaps matches TRBD1 (5 bases). V lost 5 bases and J 7 bases, leaving 15 bases between the germline ends. Germline lookup yields CDR1 SGHTA and CDR2 FQGNSA. This CDR3 is built from 14 residues. Using reference TRBV7-2 and TRBJ1-5 for the parts outside the CDR3, the full variable domain is GAGVSQSPSNKVTEKGKDVELRCDPISGHTALYWYRQSLGQGLEFLIYFQGNSAPDKSGLPSDRFSAERTGGSVSTLTIQRTQQEDSAVYLCASSTWGGGQPQHFGDGTRLSIL.

This clonotype was recorded at least ten times. The rearrangement links TRBV3-1 to TRBJ1-1; 10 bases match TRBD1. The J segment lost 1 base and the V segment lost 3 bases, leaving 8 bases of the junction unmatched. Germline-derived CDR1 and CDR2 are LGHDT and YNNKEL (reference sequence). The CDR3 extends over 17 amino acids. The CDR3 region is CASSHTRQGARNTEAFF. CDR3 DNA sequence: TGTGCCAGCAGCCACACCAGACAGGGGGCGCGGAACACTGAAGCTTTCTTT.

This clonotype was seen ten or more times. The chain recombines TRBV5-1 with TRBJ1-1; D not certain. From germline, CDR1 is SGHRS and CDR2 YFSETQ. CDR3 length equals 15 residues. V lost 4 bases and J lost 0, with 13 bases in between. CDR3 bases: TGCGCCAGCAGCCCAGGCGGAAACCTGAACACTGAAGCTTTCTTT. This codes for CASSPGGNLNTEAFF. Filled out from reference TRBV5-1 and TRBJ1-1, the complete variable domain reads KAGVTQTPRYLIKTRGQQVTLSCSPISGHRSVSWYQQTPGQGLQFLFEYFSETQRNKGNFPGRFSGRQFSNSRSEMNVSTLELGDSALYLCASSPGGNLNTEAFFGQGTRLTVV.

This clonotype was found many times. This chain joins TRBV5-1 and TRBJ2-7; unclear D gene. Germline V gene sequence: CDR1 SGHRS, CDR2 YFSETQ. This CDR3 comprises 11 residues. V lost 4 bases, J lost 8 bases, and 10 bases lay in between. DNA for the CDR3: TGCGCCAGCAGCCGAGAAGGACAGCAGTACTTC. Encoded protein: CASSREGQQYF.

This clonotype was seen ten or more times. The chain carries TRBV25-1 and TRBJ1-2; no clear D. Trimming left V 2 bases short and J 8 bases short, with 6 bases between. Germline CDR1 reads MGHDK; CDR2 reads SYGVNS. This CDR3 contains 11 residues. The CDR3 region has the DNA TGTGCCAGCAGTGAAGGGCTCGGCTACACCTTC. Protein sequence: CASSEGLGYTF.

This clonotype was recorded at least ten times. The chain is built from TRBV27 and TRBJ2-7; D is undetermined. Germline V lookup: CDR1 MNHEY, CDR2 SMNVEV (reference sequence). Trimming removed 0 bases from V and 4 bases from J, with 19 bases in between. The CDR3 spans 17 residues. Here the CDR3 reads CASSLSQTTLALYEQYF. In nucleotides, the CDR3 is TGTGCCAGCAGTTTATCCCAAACAACTCTGGCCCTTTACGAGCAGTACTTC.

This clonotype was counted many times. The V gene is TRBV15, the J gene TRBJ1-2; D might be TRBD1 (6 bases). CDR3 length: 14 residues. V lost 0 bases to trimming and J lost 8 bases, with 13 bases between them. Germline CDR1 reads LNHNV; CDR2 reads YYDKDF (reference sequence). CDR3 bases: TGTGCCACCAGCAGAGATTTAGGGACACCCGGCTACACCTTC. Translating it yields CATSRDLGTPGYTF.

This clonotype was recorded at least ten times. The V and J genes are TRBV4-3 and TRBJ2-5; 7 positions match TRBD1. The CDR3 sequence is 15 residues long. Trimming at V came to 0 bases and at J to 2 bases, leaving 3 bases not matched to a gene. Germline V CDR1 and CDR2: LGHNA, YSLEER. CDR3 nucleotides: TGCGCCAGCAGCCAAGAACCGGGACAGCAAGAGACCCAGTACTTC. It codes for CASSQEPGQQETQYF.

This clonotype has ten or more counts. J is TRBJ2-3 and V is TRBV11-2; weak D call: TRBD2 (6 bases). The CDR3 length is 13 residues. CDR1 and CDR2 from the germline V gene are SGHAT and FQNNGV. V lost 5 bases and J lost 2, with 8 bases in between. This CDR3 reads CASSRGNTDTQYF. For the CDR3, the DNA is TGTGCCAGCAGCCGGGGGAACACAGATACGCAGTATTTT.

Ten or more counts support this clonotype. The gene calls are TRBV15 and TRBJ2-7; D unresolved. This CDR3 spans 13 amino acids. Germline V gives CDR1 LNHNV, CDR2 YYDKDF (reference sequence). With 0 bases removed from V and 4 bases from J, the gap between germline ends came to 7 bases. CDR3 DNA sequence: TGTGCCACCAGCAGAGATCAATTGTACGAGCAGTACTTC. Its translation is CATSRDQLYEQYF.

This clonotype has a count of ten or more. The chain joins TRBV5-1 to TRBJ2-7; 7 nucleotides match TRBD1. J was trimmed by 1 base and V by 4 bases; bases with no gene match: 8. The germline V gene has CDR1 SGHRS and CDR2 YFSETQ. The CDR3 has 15 amino acids. CDR3 nucleotides: TGCGCCAGCAGCGCCGAGGGGGCTGGGTCCTACGAGCAGTACTTC. The encoded protein is CASSAEGAGSYEQYF.

This clonotype was seen ten or more times. CDR3 sequence (DNA): TGCAGTAACTCGGGATCGCCGGGACAGGGGAACTATGGCTACACCTTC. Translated, it gives CSNSGSPGQGNYGYTF. This rearrangement joins TRBV20-1 to TRBJ1-2, with 10 bases lining up with TRBD1. CDR1 is DFQATT, CDR2 SNEGSKA, per germline (reference sequence). The V segment lost 8 bases and the J segment 2 bases; nucleotides outside the gene matches: 14. The CDR3 loop spans 16 amino acids.